This TCR beta chain was sequenced for a study of vaccination effects on CD4 cells after COVID-19. In regard to this clone: As yet, its antigen is unknown.

TCRdb's table, derived via immunoSEQ multiplex PCR, lists solely in-frame clones and lacks some. The sample carries about 59,000 clones, about 73% recorded once. Under the ViraFEST assay, PBMC were stimulated with viral peptide pools so that antigen-specific CD4+ T cells expanded. Sequencing was performed afterwards. CD4+ T cell isolation took place after 10 days of culture. Each participant was given two doses of one vaccine (BNT162b2 or mRNA-1273). The CDR3 extends over 15 amino acids. The V end lost 0 bases, the J end lost 2 bases, and 9 bases lay between the germline ends. Germline CDR1 SGHRS, CDR2 YFSETQ.

Source: CD4+ T cells from PBMCs cultured with HCoV-OC43 spike peptides, taken after COVID-19 vaccination. Subset described: HCoV-OC43 spike overlapping peptide pool stimulation. The gene calls are TRBV5-1 and TRBJ2-1; D gene unclear. The clonotype comes from a human donor who received a COVID-19 vaccine. CDR3 loop: CASSLGGFTYNEQFF. The CDR3 DNA follows: TGCGCCAGCAGCTTGGGTGGTTTCACCTACAATGAGCAGTTCTTC.